A selection of T cell receptor beta chains follows, all from one sample in a study of shared T cell receptors in the human thymus. Assay: immunoSEQ multiplex PCR; the TCRdb copy retains only in-frame clones and omits some. The data hold about 710,000 clones, with approximately 89% observed a single time. These sequences were also reported in another study, on human thymus T cells.

What was sequenced was thymocytes. The receptors originated from a boy under two years old with a congenital heart defect. CDR3s include the opening cysteine and the closing phenylalanine or tryptophan. The D gene is left open where the match is weak. Some rows have no size entry. The others give once, few or many, or a class for an expanded clone.

d_gene: TRBD1
len: 15
v_gene: TRBV27
j_gene: TRBJ1-5
abundance: few
CDR3nt: TGTGCCAGCAGTTTACAGCAGGGGGCGGGTCAGCCCCAGCATTTT
CDR3aa: CASSLQQGAGQPQHF

d_gene: .
len: 15
v_gene: TRBV4-3
j_gene: TRBJ1-4
abundance: .
CDR3nt: TGCGCCAGCAGCCAAGGACCTGACCCGGAGGAAAAACTGTTTTTT
CDR3aa: CASSQGPDPEEKLFF

d_gene: TRBD1
len: 16
v_gene: TRBV28
j_gene: TRBJ2-1
abundance: .
CDR3nt: TGTGCCACCAGATCCTCAGGGGGCGATTGGCCGAATGAGCAGTTCTTC
CDR3aa: CATRSSGGDWPNEQFF

d_gene: .
len: 14
v_gene: TRBV27
j_gene: TRBJ2-5
abundance: .
CDR3nt: TGTGCCAGCAGAACCGAGAGGAACCAAGAGACCCAGTACTTC
CDR3aa: CASRTERNQETQYF

d_gene: .
len: 16
v_gene: TRBV10-3
j_gene: TRBJ1-1
abundance: .
CDR3nt: TGTGCCATCAGTGAGCGCCTACAGGGTAGCAACACTGAAGCTTTCTTT
CDR3aa: CAISERLQGSNTEAFF

d_gene: TRBD2
len: 18
v_gene: TRBV28
j_gene: TRBJ2-7
abundance: .
CDR3nt: TGTGCCAGCAGTCCGTCGGGACTAGCGGGGGGGTCGACCTACGAGCAGTACTTC
CDR3aa: CASSPSGLAGGSTYEQYF

d_gene: TRBD2
len: 17
v_gene: TRBV28
j_gene: TRBJ2-3
abundance: .
CDR3nt: TGTGCCAGCAGCAATGGGACTAGCGGGGATGGCACAGATACGCAGTATTTT
CDR3aa: CASSNGTSGDGTDTQYF

d_gene: .
len: 15
v_gene: TRBV4-1
j_gene: TRBJ2-2
abundance: .
CDR3nt: TGCGCCAGCAGCCAAGTCAGGGGGGACACCGGGGAGCTGTTTTTT
CDR3aa: CASSQVRGDTGELFF

d_gene: .
len: 14
v_gene: TRBV5-1
j_gene: TRBJ2-7
abundance: .
CDR3nt: TGCGCCAGCAGTTTGCGCGGGGTACTATACGAGCAGTACTTC
CDR3aa: CASSLRGVLYEQYF

d_gene: TRBD1
len: 17
v_gene: TRBV19
j_gene: TRBJ1-1
abundance: .
CDR3nt: TGTGCCAGTACCACCGGGACAGGGAGGGGGTATGACACTGAAGCTTTCTTT
CDR3aa: CASTTGTGRGYDTEAFF

d_gene: TRBD1
len: 15
v_gene: TRBV4-3
j_gene: TRBJ2-3
abundance: .
CDR3nt: TGCGCCAGCAGCAGCCGACAGGGAGGCACAGATACGCAGTATTTT
CDR3aa: CASSSRQGGTDTQYF

d_gene: .
len: 14
v_gene: TRBV29-1
j_gene: TRBJ2-2
abundance: .
CDR3nt: TGCAGCGTTGAGTTGGGGGGTGGAACCGGGGAGCTGTTTTTT
CDR3aa: CSVELGGGTGELFF

d_gene: .
len: 11
v_gene: TRBV29-1
j_gene: TRBJ2-1
abundance: few
CDR3nt: TGCAGCGCGACAGGCCCAAATGAGCAGTTCTTC
CDR3aa: CSATGPNEQFF

d_gene: TRBD1
len: 13
v_gene: TRBV10-3
j_gene: TRBJ1-2
abundance: few
CDR3nt: TGTGCCATCAGCGGGACAGGGGGCTCTGGCTACACCTTC
CDR3aa: CAISGTGGSGYTF

d_gene: .
len: 14
v_gene: TRBV28
j_gene: TRBJ2-5
abundance: once
CDR3nt: TGTGCCAGCAGTTTAAGGCAGGGGATGGAGACCCAGTACTTC
CDR3aa: CASSLRQGMETQYF

d_gene: .
len: 12
v_gene: TRBV2
j_gene: TRBJ2-7
abundance: .
CDR3nt: TGTGCCAGCAGTCCAGGGGCATACGAGCAGTACTTC
CDR3aa: CASSPGAYEQYF

d_gene: .
len: 10
v_gene: TRBV7-9
j_gene: TRBJ1-1
abundance: .
CDR3nt: TGTGCCATTATCTCCACTGAAGCTTTCTTT
CDR3aa: CAIISTEAFF

d_gene: TRBD1
len: 17
v_gene: TRBV7-3
j_gene: TRBJ1-6
abundance: .
CDR3nt: TGTGCCAGCAGCTTAAGGGGGGACAGGGGTTCCTCTTCACCCCTCCACTTT
CDR3aa: CASSLRGDRGSSSPLHF

d_gene: TRBD1
len: 15
v_gene: TRBV6-6
j_gene: TRBJ2-7
abundance: .
CDR3nt: TGTGCCAGCAGTCATGCCCCGGGACAGCACTACGAGCAGTACTTC
CDR3aa: CASSHAPGQHYEQYF

d_gene: .
len: 12
v_gene: TRBV15
j_gene: TRBJ1-5
abundance: .
CDR3nt: TGTGCCACCGGGGGGTTCGGTCAGCCCCAGCATTTT
CDR3aa: CATGGFGQPQHF

d_gene: TRBD1
len: 20
v_gene: TRBV4-3
j_gene: TRBJ1-6
abundance: .
CDR3nt: TGCGCCAGCAGCCAAGATTCTAAGACAGGGGAAGGATCCTATAATTCCCCCCTCCACTTT
CDR3aa: CASSQDSKTGEGSYNSPLHF

d_gene: .
len: 16
v_gene: TRBV5-6
j_gene: TRBJ1-2
abundance: .
CDR3nt: TGTGCCAGCAGCTTGGCCGACGCCAGGGAAAACTATGGCTACACCTTC
CDR3aa: CASSLADARENYGYTF